The entry that follows covers one T cell receptor (beta chain) sequence. These data are taken from a study of blood T cell repertoires in COVID-19. Study context: Italy, Spain and the United States were the sources of the convalescent and acute COVID-19 samples.

TCRdb's table, derived via immunoSEQ multiplex PCR, lists solely in-frame clones and lacks some. The sample has about 130,000 clones; around 83% are singletons. This CDR3 comprises 13 residues. Germline V CDR1 and CDR2: LNHDA, SQIVND (reference sequence). Trimming left V 4 bases short and J 4 bases short, with 10 bases between. The rearrangement links TRBV19 to TRBJ1-1; D gene uncertain. The receptor's source is a human donor in a cohort sampled during active COVID-19. The sequenced sample consisted of peripheral blood. The DNA of the CDR3 is TGTGCCAGTAGTACCTCACGTAGCACTGAAGCTTTCTTT. Its translation is CASSTSRSTEAFF.